This T cell receptor beta chain originates from a study of T cells after yellow fever vaccination. Whole-study context: Low-cell-number fractions underwent preparation using SMART-Seq v4 Ultra Low Input. The study, taken as a whole, reports: The secondary response was weaker, and its peak arrived faster, on day 5 versus 15. Shared CD4/CD8 clonotypes were a small share, likely from convergent recombination.

Germline values: CDR1 SGDLS, CDR2 YYNGEE. The CDR3 consists of 16 residues. With 0 bases removed from V and 6 bases from J, the gap between germline ends came to 15 bases. As TCR cDNA was made by 5'RACE template switching, a universal primer site and UMIs were added. MiXCR was run by TCRdb on the 5' RACE reads, yielding one entry per CDR3 protein. The sample lists about 340,000 distinct CDR3 sequences; under 15% were seen once. Remarks on this clonotype: The antigen remains unidentified.

The TCR was taken from a man younger than 35 who received the YFV17D yellow fever vaccine. Sequencing was performed on CD4+ T cells sorted from PBMCs, taken 15 days after the yellow fever booster vaccination. The chain recombines TRBV9 with TRBJ2-2; D may be TRBD1 or TRBD2 (5 bases each). CDR3 in DNA: TGTGCCAGCAGCGTAGGTGCAGCAGGGAGAGCCGGGGAGCTGTTTTTT. Residues: CASSVGAAGRAGELFF.